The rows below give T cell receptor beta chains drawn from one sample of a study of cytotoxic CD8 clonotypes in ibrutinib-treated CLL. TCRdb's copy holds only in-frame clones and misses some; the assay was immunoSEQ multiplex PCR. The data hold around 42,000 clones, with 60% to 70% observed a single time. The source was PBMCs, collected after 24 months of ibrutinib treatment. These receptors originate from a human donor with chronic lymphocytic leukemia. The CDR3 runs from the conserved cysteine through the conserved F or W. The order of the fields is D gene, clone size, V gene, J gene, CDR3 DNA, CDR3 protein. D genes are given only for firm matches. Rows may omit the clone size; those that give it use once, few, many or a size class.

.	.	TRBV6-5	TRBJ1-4	TGTGCCAGCAGTTACGGGGGAAAACTGTTTTTT	CASSYGGKLFF
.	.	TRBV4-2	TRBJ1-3	TGTGCCAGTAGGGGTCCATCCTCTGGAAACACCATATATTTT	CASRGPSSGNTIYF
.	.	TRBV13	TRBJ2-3	TGTGCCAGCAGCTTTCTAGCGACAGATACGCAGTATTTT	CASSFLATDTQYF
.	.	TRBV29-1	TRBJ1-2	TGCAGCGTTGAACCTAGTACAGCTAGGGCTGGCTACACCTTC	CSVEPSTARAGYTF
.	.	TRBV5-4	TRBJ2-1	TGTGCCAGCAGCTTGGTGGGATACAATGAGCAGTTCTTC	CASSLVGYNEQFF
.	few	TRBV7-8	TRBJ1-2	TGTGCCAGCAGCTTCATGACAGCCCCTTATGGCTACACCTTC	CASSFMTAPYGYTF
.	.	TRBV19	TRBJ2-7	TGTGCCAGTAGTATAACAGGAGATATTTCCTACGAGCAGTACTTC	CASSITGDISYEQYF
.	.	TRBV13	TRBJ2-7	TGTGCCAGCAGCTTGCAGCCGGGACAGTACTTC	CASSLQPGQYF
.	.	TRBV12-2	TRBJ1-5	TGTGCAAGTCGCTTACTGGCAGGGGGGTATCAGCCCCAGCATTTT	CASRLLAGGYQPQHF
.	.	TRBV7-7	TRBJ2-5	TGTGCTAGCAGCCGAAAAGACAGTATACAAGAGACCCAGTACTTC	CASSRKDSIQETQYF
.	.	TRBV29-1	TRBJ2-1	TGCAGCGTTGAAGGACAGTACAATGAGCAGTTCTTC	CSVEGQYNEQFF
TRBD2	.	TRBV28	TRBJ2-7	TGTGCCAGCAGTTTTTCACTAGCGGGACTGTCCTACGAGCAGTACTTC	CASSFSLAGLSYEQYF
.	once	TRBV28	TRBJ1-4	TGTGCCAGCAGTTTCCGGGGGGCTGAAAAACTGTTTTTT	CASSFRGAEKLFF
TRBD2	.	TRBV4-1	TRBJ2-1	TGCGCCAGCAGCCAAGAAGGGTCGCGGGGGGTCGAGGAGCAGTTCTTC	CASSQEGSRGVEEQFF
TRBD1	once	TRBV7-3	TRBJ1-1	TGTGCCAGCAGCGGGACAGGGATGAACACTGAAGCTTTCTTT	CASSGTGMNTEAFF
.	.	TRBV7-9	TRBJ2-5	TGTGCCAGCAATTCTGGGCGGGGTCAAGAGACCCAGTACTTC	CASNSGRGQETQYF
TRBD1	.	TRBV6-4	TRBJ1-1	TGTGCCAGCAGCCCCAAGACAGGGGTCGCTGAAGCTTTCTTT	CASSPKTGVAEAFF
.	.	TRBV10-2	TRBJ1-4	TGCGCCAGCAGTGGGACCTCTTCTAATGAAAAACTGTTTTTT	CASSGTSSNEKLFF
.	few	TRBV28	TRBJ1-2	TGTGCCAGCAGTCCTAGTCAGCTCAGAAACTATGGCTACACCTTC	CASSPSQLRNYGYTF
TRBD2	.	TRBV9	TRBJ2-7	TGTGCCAGCAATTCGGGTAGCGGGAACCACGAGCAGTACTTC	CASNSGSGNHEQYF
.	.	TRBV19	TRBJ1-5	TGTGCCAGTAGTATAGGGGGATATATTGATCAGCCCCAGCATTTT	CASSIGGYIDQPQHF
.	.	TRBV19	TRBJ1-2	TGTGCCAGTACCGACGCGGAGGCAGCAGCCTATGGCTACACCTTC	CASTDAEAAAYGYTF
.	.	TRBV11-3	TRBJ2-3	TGTGCCAGCAGCTTAAGGGCAGGGAATACGCAGTATTTT	CASSLRAGNTQYF
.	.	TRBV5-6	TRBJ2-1	TGTGCCAGCAGCTTGATAGGGGCTGAGCAGTTCTTC	CASSLIGAEQFF
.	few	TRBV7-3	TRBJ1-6	TGTGCCAGCAGCTTGGGAGTAGGTAATTCACCCCTCCACTTT	CASSLGVGNSPLHF
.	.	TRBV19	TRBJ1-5	TGTGCCTCTGCCAGGGGTAGCAATCAGCCCCAGCATTTT	CASARGSNQPQHF
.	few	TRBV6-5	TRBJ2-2	TGTGCCAGCAGTTGGTCCAGACGTTACACCGGGGAGCTGTTTTTT	CASSWSRRYTGELFF
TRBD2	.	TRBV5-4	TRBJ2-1	TGTGCCAGCAGCCGTAGCGGGGGTGGAATAAATGAGCAGTTCTTC	CASSRSGGGINEQFF
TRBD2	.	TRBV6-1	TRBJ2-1	TGTGCCAGCAGACCGGGACTAGCGGTTAACAATGAGCAGTTCTTC	CASRPGLAVNNEQFF
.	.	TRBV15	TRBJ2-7	TGTGCCACCAGCCGATATGAATCCCCCTACGAGCAGTACTTC	CATSRYESPYEQYF
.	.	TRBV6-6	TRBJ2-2	TGTGCCAGCAGTTACTCTTTGGGTTGGTCGGCCGGGGAGCTGTTTTTT	CASSYSLGWSAGELFF
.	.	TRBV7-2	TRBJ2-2	TGTGCCAGCAGCCCGTACACCGGGGAGCTGTTTTTT	CASSPYTGELFF
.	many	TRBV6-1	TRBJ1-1	TGTGCCAGCAGTGAAGCAGGGATTAAGCCTTTCTTT	CASSEAGIKPFF
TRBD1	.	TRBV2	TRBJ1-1	TGTGCCAGCTACAGGGGCACTGAAGCTTTCTTT	CASYRGTEAFF
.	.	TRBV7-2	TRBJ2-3	TGTGCCAGCAGCTTAGCGGACAGCACAGATACGCAGTATTTT	CASSLADSTDTQYF
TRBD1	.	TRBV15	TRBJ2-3	TGTGCCACCAGCAGAGCGTCGAGCAGGGGGACAGATACGCAGTATTTT	CATSRASSRGTDTQYF
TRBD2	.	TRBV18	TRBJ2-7	TGTGCCAGCTCACCACCCCTAGCGGGCTCTCCCTACGAGCAGTACTTC	CASSPPLAGSPYEQYF